Given below is one TCR beta chain in context. This table comes from immunoSEQ multiplex PCR, and its TCRdb copy is limited to in-frame clones, with some not included. The data contain around 220,000 clones, 80% to 85% of them singletons. This specimen comes from a study of cytomegalovirus exposure and HLA in healthy donors. This CDR3 is 15 amino acids long. In germline, CDR1 is WNHNN, CDR2 SYGVQD (reference sequence). The V and J ends lost 6 bases and 4 bases, in that order; junction bases with no gene match: 11. The material sequenced was PBMCs. The receptor's source is a woman younger than 45 in good health and CMV-seropositive. The chain is built from TRBV10-1 and TRBJ1-1; 7 positions agree with TRBD1. The DNA for the CDR3 is TGCGCCAGCAGCCGGACAGGCGGGAGCGTCACTGAAGCTTTCTTT. Amino acids: CASSRTGGSVTEAFF.